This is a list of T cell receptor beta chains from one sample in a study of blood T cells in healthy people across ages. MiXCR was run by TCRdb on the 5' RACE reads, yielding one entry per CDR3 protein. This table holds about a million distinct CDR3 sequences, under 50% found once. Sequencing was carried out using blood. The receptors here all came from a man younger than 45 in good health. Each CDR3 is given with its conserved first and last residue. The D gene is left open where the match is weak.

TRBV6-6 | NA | CASSYGALGSSYNEQFF
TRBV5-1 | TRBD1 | CASSLGTGGTQETQYF
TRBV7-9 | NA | CASSFMDTESNTEAFF
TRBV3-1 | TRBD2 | CASSPGGWEETQYF
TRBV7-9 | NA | CASSFGIGPFF
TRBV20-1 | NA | CSARDRRGITYEQYF
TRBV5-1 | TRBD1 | CASSVGQGDPQHF
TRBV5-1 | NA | CASSLQGYAGELFF
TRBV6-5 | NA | CASSRTEFYGYTF
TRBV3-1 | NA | CASGSGLMDAYEQYF
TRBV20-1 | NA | CSAAPGAYEQYF
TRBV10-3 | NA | CAISEGRGEARFGYTF
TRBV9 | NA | CASTGRRGITDTQYF
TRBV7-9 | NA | CASSLETGNTEAFF
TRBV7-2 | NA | CASSSFPTDTQYF
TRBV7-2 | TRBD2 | CASSQRLAGGRVEQYF
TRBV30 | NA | CAVRGQVTEAFF
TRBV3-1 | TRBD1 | CASSAPGGANNGYTF
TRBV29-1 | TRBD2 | CSVVAGVPTDTQYF
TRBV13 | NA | CANSLVRDYTF
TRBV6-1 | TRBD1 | CASSERAGGRTEAFF
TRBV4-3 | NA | CASSQDRARTLDTQYF
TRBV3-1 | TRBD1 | CASSQGGTGDSPLHF
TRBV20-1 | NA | CSAKDSTSFQETQYF
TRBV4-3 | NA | CASSHQPGPSHLAKNIQYF
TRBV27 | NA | CASSRDYGSSYNEQFF
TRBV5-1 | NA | CASSLEAPYNSPLHF
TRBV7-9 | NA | CASSPPRTDSYNEQFF
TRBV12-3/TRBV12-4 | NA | CASSLRKGLFF
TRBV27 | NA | CASSSRIREGYTF
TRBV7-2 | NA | CASSLVLAQSGEQYF
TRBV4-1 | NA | CASRQGRRLGDIQYF
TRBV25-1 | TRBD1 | CASSGPRTGSHGYTF
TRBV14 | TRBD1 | CASSQVARRGLDNEKLFF
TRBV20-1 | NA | CSAHREQYF
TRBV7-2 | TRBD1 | CASSPYRGSRNEQYF
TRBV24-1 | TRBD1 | CATGDSYTDTQYF